The next 22 T cell receptor beta chains were all read from a single sample in a study of T cells in Graves' hyperthyroidism and ophthalmopathy. Amplified TCR beta CDR3 regions came from RNA transcripts. First-round RT-PCR targeting the TCR CDR3 was performed with the HTBI primer set. MiXCR, applied by TCRdb to the multiplex PCR reads, yields one record per CDR3 protein. The sample holds a few hundred thousand distinct CDR3 sequences; approximately 18% are singletons and the top ten take about half. The specimen sequenced was blood. These TCRs come from a woman aged 45-59 years with Graves' hyperthyroidism.

The chain links TRBV19 to TRBJ2-1; TRBD1 aligns across 8 bases. Trimming cost V 6 bases and J 0 bases; bases outside gene matches: 4. CDR3 length: 15 amino acids. Germline V gives CDR1 LNHDA, CDR2 SQIVND (reference sequence). In nucleotides, the CDR3 is TGTGCCAGTAGCCCGACAGGGGACTCCTACAATGAGCAGTTCTTC. Amino acid sequence: CASSPTGDSYNEQFF.

J is TRBJ1-1 and V is TRBV27, with 10 bases aligning to TRBD1. The CDR3 is made up of 16 amino acids. In germline, CDR1 is MNHEY, CDR2 SMNVEV (reference sequence). The junction had 14 bases not matched to a gene; V was cut back by 6 bases and J by 7 bases. CDR3 DNA: TGTGCCAGCAGCCAATACGGCGGGACAGGGGCTCGTGAAGCTTTCTTT. Its translation: CASSQYGGTGAREAFF.

This sequence joins TRBV6-1 and TRBJ1-1, with TRBD1 identical over 7 bases. The CDR3 covers 15 residues. Germline assignment: CDR1 MNHNS and CDR2 SASEGT. Losses at the gene ends were 2 bases for V and 11 bases for J; bases not matched to a gene: 14. The CDR3 DNA is TGTGCCAGCAGTGAATTGAGGTCGGCAGGGGGACAGGCTTTCTTT. Amino acid sequence: CASSELRSAGGQAFF.

This clonotype was found a few times. This chain uses TRBV7-9 with TRBJ2-6; either TRBD1 or TRBD2 may supply D (5 bases each). Germline CDR1 SEHNR, CDR2 FQNEAQ (reference sequence). Trimming shortened V by 5 bases and J by 0 bases, and 11 bases separated the two germline ends. The CDR3 has 16 amino acids. DNA for the CDR3: TGTGCCAGCAGCGGGGGAAGTTTCTCTGGGGCCAACGTCCTGACTTTC. Encoded protein: CASSGGSFSGANVLTF.

This chain uses TRBV12-3 or TRBV12-4 with TRBJ1-4; 9 bases agree with TRBD1. This CDR3 is built from 14 residues. With 6 bases clipped from V and 9 bases from J, the junction kept 8 bases outside the gene matches. This chain's CDR3 is CASSPGQGLQKLFF. CDR3 in DNA: TGTGCCAGCAGCCCGGGACAGGGACTCCAAAAACTGTTTTTT.

This clonotype was seen repeatedly, ten times or more. V gene TRBV28 combines with J gene TRBJ2-5, with D maybe TRBD2 (5 bases). CDR3 length: 14 amino acids. With 3 bases removed from V and 1 base from J, the gap between germline ends came to 9 bases. The V gene's germline CDR1 is MDHEN and CDR2 SYDVKM. The CDR3 here is CASSFSSGQETQYF. The CDR3 nucleotides are TGTGCCAGCAGTTTTTCCAGCGGCCAAGAGACCCAGTACTTC.

This clonotype occurred many times. V is TRBV7-8 and J is TRBJ2-5; TRBD1 matches at 11 bases. This CDR3 has 15 amino acids. J gave up 3 bases and V 5 bases, and 5 bases lay outside the gene matches. Germline V gives CDR1 SGHVS, CDR2 FQNEAQ. Here the CDR3 reads CASSPRTGGEETQYF. CDR3 sequence (DNA): TGTGCCAGCAGCCCCAGGACAGGGGGCGAAGAGACCCAGTACTTC.

CDR3 residues: CASSLPTVEQYF. CDR3 coding DNA: TGTGCCAGCAGCTTACCAACGGTCGAGCAGTACTTC. The V gene is TRBV13, the J gene TRBJ2-7; the D is unclear. Germline CDR1 and CDR2: PRHDT and FYEKMQ (reference sequence). The CDR3 sequence is 12 residues long. Trimming cost V 2 bases and J 6 bases, with 8 bases left between them.

This clonotype came up many times. The rearrangement uses TRBV2 and TRBJ2-5; a possible D gene is TRBD2 (6 bases). V was clipped by 8 bases and J by 5 bases, with 9 bases between them. This CDR3 comprises 11 residues. Germline V CDR1 and CDR2: SNHLY, FYNNEI. The CDR3 DNA reads TGTGCCAGCGGGACTGAGGAGACCCAGTACTTC. Translating it yields CASGTEETQYF.

The chain employs TRBV6-1 and TRBJ1-2, with D perhaps matching TRBD1 (6 bases). The V end was cut by 6 bases, the J end by 4 bases, with 18 bases between. The V gene's germline CDR1 is MNHNS and CDR2 SASEGT. There are 15 residues in the CDR3. This chain's CDR3 is CASSPTGTTLYGYTF. The DNA for the CDR3 is TGTGCCAGCAGCCCGACTGGGACAACTCTCTATGGCTACACCTTC.

This clonotype has a handful of counts. This sequence joins TRBV2 and TRBJ1-2; D ambiguous. Germline CDR1 and CDR2: SNHLY and FYNNEI. The CDR3 covers 14 residues. Trimming left V 6 bases short and J 8 bases short, with 19 bases between. The CDR3 is CASSPGFLEGGYTF. The CDR3 DNA is TGTGCCAGCAGCCCGGGATTCCTCGAAGGGGGCTACACCTTC.

This clonotype was seen more than once but under ten times. One junction end disagrees with the germline gene, perhaps due to a read error. The CDR3 sequence: CASSLHSGASTGTQYF. In DNA form, the CDR3 reads TGTGCCAGCAGCTTACATAGCGGGGCTAGCACAGGTACGCAGTATTTT. The rearrangement links TRBV11-2 to TRBJ2-3; 8 nucleotides agree with TRBD2. The CDR3 loop spans 16 amino acids. Germline CDR1 SGHAT, CDR2 FQNNGV.

This clonotype was detected only a few times. The chain uses TRBV7-9 and TRBJ1-4; D is perhaps TRBD1 (6 bases). V was clipped by 6 bases and J by 8 bases, with 16 bases between them. This CDR3 region has 14 residues. CDR1 is SEHNR, CDR2 FQNEAQ, per germline (reference sequence). The CDR3 reads CASSPRGAAEKLFF. The CDR3 region has the DNA TGTGCCAGCAGTCCCAGGGGTGCGGCAGAAAAACTGTTTTTT. The full variable domain, completed using reference TRBV7-9 and TRBJ1-4, is DTGVSQNPRHKITKRGQNVTFRCDPISEHNRLYWYRQTLGQGPEFLTYFQNEAQLEKSRLLSDRFSAERPKGSFSTLEIQRTEQGDSAMYLCASSPRGAAEKLFFGSGTQLSVL.

At least ten counts were recorded for this clonotype. The genes are TRBV28 and TRBJ1-1, with D hard to call. CDR1 MDHEN and CDR2 SYDVKM come from the germline V gene. Trimming stripped 10 bases from V and 2 bases from J, with 8 bases between. CDR3 size: 11 residues. CDR3 in amino acids: CATTANTEAFF. DNA for the CDR3: TGTGCCACGACGGCTAACACTGAAGCTTTCTTT. The whole variable domain, remainder taken from reference TRBV28 and TRBJ1-1, is DVKVTQSSRYLVKRTGEKVFLECVQDMDHENMFWYRQDPGLGLRLIYFSYDVKMKEKGDIPEGYSVSREKKERFSLILESASTNQTSMYLCATTANTEAFFGQGTRLTVV.

In its sample, this clonotype was seen a few times. The chain employs TRBV28 and TRBJ2-4; 7 nucleotides match TRBD1. The CDR3 totals 16 residues. The V and J ends lost 3 bases and 1 base, in that order; junction bases with no gene match: 6. CDR1 and CDR2 from the germline V gene are MDHEN and SYDVKM. The CDR3 loop is CASSLMTGIAKNIQYF. The CDR3 nucleotides are TGTGCCAGCAGTTTGATGACAGGGATTGCCAAAAACATTCAGTACTTC.

This sequence joins TRBV5-1 and TRBJ2-2, with D unresolved. This CDR3 is built from 14 residues. Germline CDR1 reads SGHRS; CDR2 reads YFSETQ. V was cut by 3 bases and J by 4 bases, with 10 bases left in between. CDR3 nucleotides: TGCGCCAGCAGCTGGACCCTTAGCACCGGGGAGCTGTTTTTT. Protein: CASSWTLSTGELFF.

This clonotype was observed a handful of times. CDR3 sequence reads: CSAPSGRAGSYNEQFF. The CDR3 DNA follows: TGCAGTGCTCCCAGCGGGAGGGCCGGGTCCTACAATGAGCAGTTCTTC. The rearrangement uses TRBV20-1 and TRBJ2-1; 10 bases match TRBD2. The V and J ends lost 5 bases and 1 base, in that order; junction bases with no gene match: 8. The CDR3 has 16 amino acids. CDR1 DFQATT and CDR2 SNEGSKA come from the germline V gene (reference sequence).

This clonotype was recorded at least ten times. The rearrangement joins TRBV27 to TRBJ1-2; tentative D call: TRBD1 (5 bases). V dropped 5 bases and J dropped 6 bases, with 13 bases sitting between them. This CDR3 contains 13 residues. Germline CDR1 is MNHEY and CDR2 is SMNVEV (reference sequence). CDR3 sequence: CASSPGTANGYTF. The CDR3 coding sequence is TGTGCCAGCAGTCCCGGGACGGCCAATGGCTACACCTTC.

This clonotype was seen many times. The conserved closing phenylalanine or tryptophan is absent in this CDR3, likely reflecting a read error. The rearrangement joins TRBV2 to TRBJ1-1, with 7 bases fitting TRBD1. This CDR3 has 15 residues. Germline V gene sequence: CDR1 SNHLY, CDR2 FYNNEI. V shed 7 bases and J 6 bases; nucleotides not matched to a gene: 14. This chain's CDR3 is CASKHHGQEHAEAFL. The CDR3 DNA sequence: TGTGCCAGCAAACACCATGGACAGGAACACGCTGAAGCTTTCCTT.

This clonotype has more than one count but fewer than ten. V usage is TRBV7-3 and J usage is TRBJ1-6; D gene uncertain. Germline CDR1 is SGHTA and CDR2 is FQGTGA. This CDR3 has 13 residues. V lost 3 bases, J lost 9 bases, and 9 bases lay in between. CDR3 DNA sequence: TGTGCCAGCAGCTTGGATGGTGTTTCACCCCTCCACTTT. Amino acid sequence: CASSLDGVSPLHF.

This clonotype has at least ten counts. The V gene is TRBV28, the J gene TRBJ2-1, with 11 bases lining up with TRBD2. The V gene's germline CDR1 is MDHEN and CDR2 SYDVKM. CDR3 length equals 14 residues. V was pared by 9 bases and J by 2 bases, with 3 bases of the junction left unmatched. The CDR3: CASILAGAYNEQFF. DNA of the CDR3: TGTGCCAGTATACTAGCGGGGGCCTACAATGAGCAGTTCTTC.

This chain joins TRBV3-1 and TRBJ2-3; 11 nucleotides line up with TRBD2. Trimming at V came to 1 base and at J to 2 bases, leaving 5 bases not matched to a gene. The CDR3 spans 17 residues. Germline V CDR1 and CDR2: LGHDT, YNNKEL (reference sequence). The DNA for the CDR3 is TGTGCCAGCAGCCAAGGGGGACTAGCGGTATTCACAGATACGCAGTATTTT. Its translation: CASSQGGLAVFTDTQYF.